This T cell receptor (beta chain) was identified in a study of blood T cells in healthy people across ages. Trimming left V 5 bases short and J 4 bases short, with 18 bases between. The CDR3 is 16 residues long. Looked up from germline, CDR1 is SGHAT and CDR2 is FQNNGV. The study, taken as a whole, reports: Nothing was known about donor CMV status, and this possibly confounded expanded clonotype changes. Among long-lived donors, naive CD4+ cells were more numerous and diversity higher than in aged donors. Those diversity estimates obtained from one million T cells were thought to be underestimates.

As for this clonotype: Antigen unknown.

Through a sample-barcoded 5' primer and a J-beta primer mix, a second PCR was run for roughly 7 to 12 cycles. TCRdb reanalysed the 5' RACE reads using MiXCR and keeps one entry per CDR3 protein. In the table there are fewer than 1,000,000 distinct CDR3 sequences, under 45% of which are singletons. The rearrangement joins TRBV11-2 to TRBJ2-1; TRBD2 might be the D (7 bases). The sequencing sample was made of blood. This TCR came from a man in his 60s in good health. CDR3 sequence reads: CASSPRTGGLYNEQFF. CDR3 nucleotides: TGTGCCAGCAGCCCAAGGACGGGGGGCCTGTACAATGAGCAGTTCTTC. The full variable domain, in which reference TRBV11-2 and TRBJ2-1 provide the parts outside the CDR3, is EAGVAQSPRYKIIEKRQSVAFWCNPISGHATLYWYQQILGQGPKLLIQFQNNGVVDDSQLPKDRFSAERLKGVDSTLKIQPAKLEDSAVYLCASSPRTGGLYNEQFFGPGTRLTVL.